Each of the 29 T cell receptor beta chains below was sequenced from the same sample in a study of patients and donors after allogeneic stem cell transplantation. Using its own MiXCR run on the RT-PCR reads, TCRdb lists one record per CDR3 protein. The sample consists of about 960,000 distinct CDR3 sequences, 15% to 20% of them appearing once. Material for sequencing was blood, either unsorted or a sorted T cell fraction (not recorded which). All receptors derive from a human donor who was either an allogeneic HSCT recipient or a stem cell or donor lymphocyte infusion donor (not recorded which). It is not recorded whose cells these are; they may come from a transplant donor.

This clonotype has more than one count but fewer than ten. V usage is TRBV6-6 and J usage is TRBJ2-5, with D perhaps matching TRBD2 (5 bases). CDR1 is MNHNY and CDR2 is SVGAGI in the germline V gene (reference sequence). This CDR3 has 13 residues. Between the trimmed V and J ends, which lost 2 bases and 5 bases, there was a span of 9 bases. The CDR3 is CASSYVPGETQYF. The CDR3 DNA follows: TGTGCCAGCAGTTACGTGCCGGGGGAGACCCAGTACTTC.

This clonotype was detected only a few times. V usage is TRBV25-1 and J usage is TRBJ2-7; D possibly corresponds to TRBD1 (5 bases). This CDR3 has 15 residues. V was pared by 2 bases and J by 2 bases, with 13 bases between. CDR1 and CDR2 (germline): MGHDK, SYGVNS. CDR3 protein: CASSEQAGSPYEQYF. The CDR3 bases are TGTGCCAGCAGTGAACAAGCAGGGTCCCCCTACGAGCAGTACTTC.

This clonotype has just a few counts. The rearrangement uses TRBV18 and TRBJ2-1; the match to TRBD2 covers 13 bases. This CDR3 is 18 amino acids long. V dropped 6 bases and J dropped 6; count of bases not matched to a gene: 14. CDR1 and CDR2 from the germline V gene are KGHSH and LQKENI. The CDR3 here is CASSRPPLTSGGTNEQFF. In nucleotides, the CDR3 is TGTGCCAGCTCGCGCCCCCCTCTGACTAGCGGGGGGACCAATGAGCAGTTCTTC.

The V gene is TRBV12-3 or TRBV12-4, the J gene TRBJ2-3; 10 positions match TRBD2. CDR3 size: 16 residues. The junction had 5 bases not matched to a gene; V was cut back by 1 base and J by 4 bases. CDR3 protein: CASSLGSSGSADTQYF. In DNA, the CDR3 is TGTGCCAGCAGTTTAGGGTCTAGCGGGAGTGCAGATACGCAGTATTTT.

This clonotype was counted only a few times. The chain links TRBV7-2 to TRBJ1-5; TRBD1 is a possible D gene (6 bases). In germline, CDR1 is SGHTA, CDR2 FQGNSA. The CDR3 is 15 amino acids. Trimming removed 1 base at V and 4 bases at J, with 11 bases between. The CDR3 reads CASSLVSGENQPQHF. The CDR3 nucleotides read TGTGCCAGCAGCTTAGTCTCAGGGGAAAATCAGCCCCAGCATTTT.

In the case of this clonotype: Mismatch with germline at one junction end may stem from a read error. The V and J genes are TRBV12-3 or TRBV12-4 and TRBJ1-1; D not certain. The CDR3 is made up of 13 amino acids. CDR3 nucleotides: TGTGCCAGCAGTTTCCAACAGAACACTGAAGCCTTCTTT. Translation gives CASSFQQNTEAFF.

This chain links TRBV6-2 or TRBV6-3 with TRBJ2-7, with D perhaps TRBD1 (5 bases). Trimming pared 6 bases from V and 5 bases from J, leaving 23 bases between. From germline, CDR1 is MNHEY and CDR2 SVGEGT. The length of the CDR3 is 16 residues. The DNA of the CDR3 is TGTGCCAGCAGCCCCTTCGACAAAGGGGTTTTCCACGAGCAGTACTTC. Its protein is CASSPFDKGVFHEQYF.

This clonotype was detected only a few times. The V call is TRBV3-1, the J call TRBJ2-2, with TRBD2 as a possible D gene (5 bases). Germline V gene sequence: CDR1 LGHDT, CDR2 YNNKEL (reference sequence). This CDR3 is built from 16 residues. V was clipped by 1 base and J by 3 bases, with 12 bases between them. The CDR3 protein is CASSQVMPSHTGELFF. The CDR3 nucleotides are TGTGCCAGCAGCCAAGTCATGCCTAGCCACACCGGGGAGCTGTTTTTT.

This clonotype was detected only a few times. This rearrangement joins TRBV20-1 to TRBJ1-2; maybe TRBD1 (6 bases). V lost 8 bases to trimming and J lost 6 bases, with 19 bases between them. In germline, CDR1 is DFQATT, CDR2 SNEGSKA (reference sequence). CDR3 length: 13 amino acids. The CDR3 is CSPGPQGVDGYTF. DNA of the CDR3: TGCAGTCCCGGACCACAGGGAGTGGATGGCTACACCTTC.

This chain joins TRBV21-1 and TRBJ2-1; TRBD1 reflects the table's D call only, with no check against the DNA. TRBV21-1 is flagged as a pseudogene. CDR3 size: 16 residues. CDR3 region: CASNTHRDRHNNEQFF. The CDR3 region has the DNA TGTGCCAGCAATACCCACCGGGACAGGCACAACAATGAGCAGTTCTTC.

The J gene is TRBJ2-7, the V gene TRBV9, with TRBD2 matching over 11 bases. The V gene's germline CDR1 is SGDLS and CDR2 YYNGEE. The CDR3 sequence is 15 residues long. V shed 3 bases and J 4 bases; nucleotides not matched to a gene: 6. The CDR3 protein is CASSEGTSGSYEQYF. The CDR3 bases are TGTGCCAGCAGCGAAGGGACTAGCGGAAGTTACGAGCAGTACTTC.

This clonotype was found once. The chain uses TRBV5-1 and TRBJ1-4; the D is unclear. Germline V gene data show CDR1 as SGHRS and CDR2 as YFSETQ. Between the trimmed V and J ends, which lost 4 bases and 2 bases, there was a span of 9 bases. The CDR3 loop spans 14 amino acids. The CDR3 coding sequence is TGCGCCAGCAGCCTGACCCGTACTAATGAAAAACTGTTTTTT. It yields the protein CASSLTRTNEKLFF.

V usage is TRBV9 and J usage is TRBJ2-7; the D is unclear. The germline V gene encodes CDR1 SGDLS and CDR2 YYNGEE. The CDR3 spans 13 residues. V lost 0 bases and J 2 bases, leaving 6 bases between the germline ends. DNA of the CDR3: TGTGCCAGCAGCGTAGCTACGACCTACGAGCAGTACTTC. It encodes CASSVATTYEQYF. The whole variable domain, remainder taken from reference TRBV9 and TRBJ2-7, is DSGVTQTPKHLITATGQRVTLRCSPRSGDLSVYWYQQSLDQGLQFLIQYYNGEERAKGNILERFSAQQFPDLHSELNLSSLELGDSALYFCASSVATTYEQYFGPGTRLTVT.

This clonotype appeared a few times. This chain connects TRBV28 to TRBJ1-2; TRBD1 matches 10 bases. The J segment lost 5 bases and the V segment lost 2 bases, leaving 5 bases of the junction unmatched. Germline CDR1 MDHEN, CDR2 SYDVKM. This CDR3 comprises 15 residues. The CDR3 protein is CASSLVDRGSYGYTF. DNA for the CDR3: TGTGCCAGCAGTTTAGTGGACAGGGGGAGTTATGGCTACACCTTC.

In its sample, this clonotype was seen a few times. The V gene is TRBV4-3, the J gene TRBJ1-5; weak D call: TRBD1 (5 bases). Germline V gives CDR1 LGHNA, CDR2 YSLEER. This CDR3 has 17 amino acids. V shed 0 bases and J shed 6 bases, with 18 bases lying between them. This CDR3 reads CASSQDLRTGPAQPQHF. CDR3 nucleotide sequence: TGCGCCAGCAGCCAAGATTTGCGTACGGGGCCGGCTCAGCCCCAGCATTTT.

The chain joins TRBV2 to TRBJ1-1; no definite D call. CDR1 is SNHLY, CDR2 FYNNEI, per germline. Trimming left V 4 bases short and J 4 bases short, with 25 bases between. The CDR3 sequence is 18 residues long. This CDR3 reads CASSGRDSVVDLFTEAFF. In DNA, the CDR3 is TGTGCCAGCAGTGGCAGAGACTCCGTGGTGGACCTTTTCACTGAAGCTTTCTTT.

The rearrangement uses TRBV5-4 and TRBJ2-5; 8 bases map to TRBD1. The CDR3 consists of 16 residues. The trim removed 5 bases at V and 4 bases at J, leaving 13 bases unmatched. Germline loops: CDR1 SGHNT, CDR2 YYREEE (reference sequence). The CDR3 region has the DNA TGTGCCAGCAGTCCAAACGCAAGGACAGGGCGAGAGACCCAGTACTTC. Its protein is CASSPNARTGRETQYF.

This clonotype was picked up a small number of times. V usage is TRBV4-1 and J usage is TRBJ1-3; TRBD1 is a possible D gene (5 bases). In germline, CDR1 is MGHRA, CDR2 YSYEKL. This CDR3 spans 17 amino acids. V lost 0 bases and J 8 bases, leaving 20 bases between the germline ends. The CDR3 reads CASSQERVGVPRDTIYF. The DNA of the CDR3 is TGCGCCAGCAGCCAAGAGAGGGTAGGGGTCCCCCGGGACACCATATATTTT.

This chain connects TRBV6-2 or TRBV6-3 to TRBJ1-5, with D perhaps TRBD1 (5 bases). The germline gives CDR1 MNHEY, CDR2 SVGEGT. The CDR3 spans 14 residues. The V gene lost 6 bases and the J gene lost 5 bases, with 14 bases spanning the gap. CDR3 protein: CASSRGTDYQPQHF. CDR3 bases: TGTGCCAGCAGCCGCGGGACTGATTATCAGCCCCAGCATTTT.

The J gene is TRBJ2-7, the V gene TRBV3-1; TRBD2 aligns across 9 bases. The ends lost 3 bases at V and 2 bases at J; junction bases unmatched: 5. CDR1 is LGHDT and CDR2 is YNNKEL in the germline V gene (reference sequence). The CDR3 totals 15 residues. CDR3 in amino acids: CASSHGLAQTYEQYF. Here the CDR3 DNA reads TGTGCCAGCAGCCATGGACTAGCGCAAACCTACGAGCAGTACTTC.

This sequence joins TRBV30 and TRBJ2-3; D not resolved. The CDR3 sequence is 13 residues long. Germline CDR1 GTSNPN, CDR2 SVGIG (reference sequence). V lost 5 bases, J lost 7 bases, and 16 bases lay in between. CDR3 region: CAWQPSITYTQYF. In DNA form, the CDR3 reads TGTGCCTGGCAACCTTCAATAACTTATACGCAGTATTTT.

Many counts were recorded for this clonotype. The V call is TRBV6-1, the J call TRBJ2-7, with TRBD2 identical over 10 bases. Trimming at V came to 5 bases and at J to 7 bases, leaving 11 bases not matched to a gene. Germline values: CDR1 MNHNS, CDR2 SASEGT. The CDR3 is 15 residues long. CDR3 in DNA: TGTGCCAGCAGTATCGAAAGCGGGAGGGCCGGAGAGCAGTACTTC. Its protein product is CASSIESGRAGEQYF.

This clonotype came up a few times. The chain combines TRBV6-1 with TRBJ2-5; possibly TRBD1 for D (5 bases). Germline loops: CDR1 MNHNS, CDR2 SASEGT. V dropped 2 bases and J dropped 5 bases, with 18 bases sitting between them. This CDR3 comprises 16 residues. The DNA for the CDR3 is TGTGCCAGCAGTGAACCTTGGGGCCGACCAAGGGAGACCCAGTACTTC. It encodes CASSEPWGRPRETQYF.

This clonotype was seen a handful of times. In DNA form, the CDR3 reads TGTGCCAGCACCCGGGACGGGAATGAGCAGTTCTTC. Translating it yields CASTRDGNEQFF. The chain is built from TRBV6-5 and TRBJ2-1; D possibly matches TRBD1 or TRBD2 (5 bases each). Trimming removed 7 bases at V and 7 bases at J, with 11 bases between. Germline CDR1 MNHEY, CDR2 SVGAGI. CDR3 length: 12 amino acids.

This clonotype appeared a few times. The J gene is TRBJ2-5, the V gene TRBV13; D is undetermined. CDR1 is PRHDT, CDR2 FYEKMQ, per germline (reference sequence). The CDR3 contains 13 residues. V lost 5 bases and J 5 bases, leaving 12 bases between the germline ends. Here the CDR3 reads CASSPLGRETQYF. CDR3 bases: TGTGCCAGCAGCCCCCTAGGACGTGAGACCCAGTACTTC.

This clonotype has a handful of counts. The chain combines TRBV7-8 with TRBJ1-2, with D hard to call. The CDR3 consists of 8 residues. Trimming removed 8 bases from V and 14 bases from J, with 9 bases in between. Germline assignment: CDR1 SGHVS and CDR2 FQNEAQ. This CDR3 reads CASSPSTF. The DNA for the CDR3 is TGTGCCAGCTCCCCTTCTACCTTC.

There are a few counts of this clonotype. V and J are TRBV11-2 and TRBJ1-2; D gene uncertain. This CDR3 has 16 residues. Between the trimmed V and J ends, which lost 0 bases and 7 bases, there was a span of 18 bases. Germline V gives CDR1 SGHAT, CDR2 FQNNGV. The CDR3 DNA follows: TGTGCCAGCAGCTTAGAAGTAGGAATCGGCAGGAGTGGCTACACCTTC. Translating gives CASSLEVGIGRSGYTF.

V is TRBV5-1 and J is TRBJ1-2, with TRBD1 matching over 7 bases. The CDR3 covers 15 residues. The germline gives CDR1 SGHRS, CDR2 YFSETQ. With 4 bases clipped from V and 4 bases from J, the junction kept 10 bases outside the gene matches. Here the CDR3 reads CASSPPLTGVYGYTF. Written as DNA, the CDR3 is TGCGCCAGCAGCCCGCCTCTAACAGGGGTCTATGGCTACACCTTC.

V gene TRBV12-3 or TRBV12-4 combines with J gene TRBJ2-7, with D unresolved. The CDR3 extends over 15 amino acids. V lost 10 bases to trimming and J lost 3 bases, with 22 bases between them. CDR3 nucleotide sequence: TGTGCCACCCTTATATCTTGGAATTCCGACTACGAGCAGTACTTC. Translated, it gives CATLISWNSDYEQYF.